A single sample is the source of the 30 T cell receptor beta chains below, sequenced in a study of CD8+CD57+ T cells in acquired aplastic anemia. The use of genomic DNA as template underpinned the TCR beta VDJ and CDR3 profiling. A single record per CDR3 protein comes from TCRdb applying MiXCR to the reads. This table holds some 200,000 distinct CDR3 sequences, about a third found once. Specimen: sorted CD4+, CD8+, or CD8+CD57+ T cells (not recorded which) from PBMCs. These receptor sequences come from a human donor in good health, serving as a control.

The chain couples TRBV2 to TRBJ2-7; the D gene is possibly TRBD1 (6 bases). Germline lookup yields CDR1 SNHLY and CDR2 FYNNEI. The CDR3 loop spans 13 amino acids. Between the trimmed V and J ends, which lost 5 bases and 8 bases, there was a span of 16 bases. In DNA form, the CDR3 reads TGTGCCAGCAGTTTGCTCCCGGACAGAAAGCAGTACTTC. It codes for CASSLLPDRKQYF.

This clonotype was observed at least ten times. The rearrangement uses TRBV7-9 and TRBJ2-3; possible D gene TRBD2, 7 bases. The V end was cut by 7 bases, the J end by 0 bases, with 14 bases between. The CDR3 extends over 15 amino acids. Germline lookup yields CDR1 SEHNR and CDR2 FQNEAQ (reference sequence). The CDR3 DNA is TGTGCCAGCATATTGGCGGGGGCGAGCACAGATACGCAGTATTTT. Translation: CASILAGASTDTQYF. The full variable domain, completed using reference TRBV7-9 and TRBJ2-3, is DTGVSQNPRHKITKRGQNVTFRCDPISEHNRLYWYRQTLGQGPEFLTYFQNEAQLEKSRLLSDRFSAERPKGSFSTLEIQRTEQGDSAMYLCASILAGASTDTQYFGPGTRLTVL.

With regard to this clonotype: A much larger clone differs by one base, so this may be a read error. V and J are TRBV20-1 and TRBJ1-1; D is unclear. This CDR3 contains 14 residues. Germline V gene sequence: CDR1 DFQATT, CDR2 SNEGSKA (reference sequence). DNA of the CDR3: TGCAGTGCGCCCGATTTGACGGGGAACACTGGAGCTTTCTTT. Protein sequence: CSAPDLTGNTGAFF.

The chain combines TRBV11-1 with TRBJ2-2; D assignment may be TRBD1 or TRBD2 (5 bases each). The ends were cut back, 1 base at V and 2 bases at J, with 17 bases in the middle. The CDR3 loop spans 18 amino acids. CDR1 and CDR2 from the germline V gene are SGHAT and FQDESV (reference sequence). CDR3 sequence: CASSLGDPLGLNTGELFF. The CDR3 bases are TGTGCCAGCAGCTTAGGGGACCCTCTCGGATTAAACACCGGGGAGCTGTTTTTT.

This clonotype was observed a few times. This chain joins TRBV30 and TRBJ2-7; D possibly corresponds to TRBD2 (5 bases). V was pared by 7 bases and J by 5 bases, with 18 bases between. The CDR3 consists of 13 residues. The V gene's germline CDR1 is GTSNPN and CDR2 SVGIG (reference sequence). CDR3 region: CAYQRRIWDEQYF. As DNA, the CDR3 is TGTGCCTATCAGCGGAGGATTTGGGACGAGCAGTACTTC.

This chain uses TRBV10-3 with TRBJ1-2; no clear D. Germline CDR1 is ENHRY and CDR2 is SYGVKD. V gave up 6 bases and J gave up 1 base, with 9 bases separating them. CDR3 size: 13 residues. The CDR3 DNA follows: TGTGCCATCAGGGGCCAGGATAACTATGGCTACACCTTC. It encodes CAIRGQDNYGYTF.

Many counts were recorded for this clonotype. The chain joins TRBV2 to TRBJ2-7; D is uncertain. In germline, CDR1 is SNHLY, CDR2 FYNNEI. The CDR3 extends over 14 amino acids. Between the trimmed V and J ends, which lost 4 bases and 2 bases, there was a span of 12 bases. This CDR3 is CASSAGQSPYEQYF. DNA for the CDR3: TGTGCCAGCAGTGCCGGCCAGTCGCCCTACGAGCAGTACTTC. Variable domain in full (rest from reference TRBV2 and TRBJ2-7): EPEVTQTPSHQVTQMGQEVILRCVPISNHLYFYWYRQILGQKVEFLVSFYNNEISEKSEIFDDQFSVERPDGSNFTLKIRSTKLEDSAMYFCASSAGQSPYEQYFGPGTRLTVT.

This clonotype was observed a few times. The rearrangement links TRBV20-1 to TRBJ2-1; D might be TRBD2 (7 bases). Between the trimmed V and J ends, which lost 7 bases and 4 bases, there was a span of 23 bases. The CDR3 runs to 16 residues. Germline V CDR1 and CDR2: DFQATT, SNEGSKA (reference sequence). The CDR3 nucleotides read TGCAGTGTTCCCCCTTGGGGGCCTAGCGGATACAATGAGCAGTTCTTC. Its translation: CSVPPWGPSGYNEQFF.

Ten or more counts support this clonotype. The V gene is TRBV20-1, the J gene TRBJ1-1; tentatively, D is TRBD1 (6 bases). Trimming left V 0 bases short and J 1 base short, with 15 bases between. This CDR3 spans 16 amino acids. Germline V gene lookup returns CDR1 DFQATT and CDR2 SNEGSKA (reference sequence). CDR3 in amino acids: CSARDPQTGENTEAFF. The CDR3 DNA is TGCAGTGCTAGAGATCCGCAGACAGGCGAGAACACTGAAGCTTTCTTT.

This clonotype was seen a few times. The chain combines TRBV5-1 with TRBJ1-1; TRBD1 might be the D (5 bases). The length of the CDR3 is 14 residues. V was cut by 0 bases and J by 5 bases, with 11 bases left in between. CDR1 is SGHRS and CDR2 is YFSETQ in the germline V gene. CDR3 amino acids: CASSLAWGETEAFF. CDR3 DNA sequence: TGCGCCAGCAGCTTGGCCTGGGGGGAAACTGAAGCTTTCTTT.

For this clonotype: A junction boundary mismatches the germline segment, possibly from a read error. V gene TRBV12-3 or TRBV12-4 combines with J gene TRBJ2-2; possible D gene TRBD2, 5 bases. This CDR3 comprises 13 residues. In nucleotides, the CDR3 is TGCGCCAGCAGTGAACGGGGTTCCGGGGAGCTGTTTTTT. Amino acid sequence: CASSERGSGELFF.

DNA of the CDR3: TGTGCCAGCGGTTGGACAGCCCAAGAGACCCAGTACTTC. Translation: CASGWTAQETQYF. This chain joins TRBV6-2 or TRBV6-3 and TRBJ2-5, with a tentative D call TRBD1 (6 bases). V lost 8 bases, J lost 1 base, and 11 bases lay in between. There are 13 residues in the CDR3. Germline CDR1 is MNHEY and CDR2 is SVGEGT.

The rearrangement joins TRBV7-2 to TRBJ1-5; D possibly corresponds to TRBD1 (6 bases). CDR3 length: 17 amino acids. The germline gives CDR1 SGHTA, CDR2 FQGNSA. With 4 bases removed from V and 4 bases from J, the gap between germline ends came to 20 bases. The CDR3 DNA sequence: TGTGCCAGCAGCTCGCCCCACTCGCGGGGGGCGAATCAGCCCCAGCATTTT. It is translated as CASSSPHSRGANQPQHF. Using reference TRBV7-2 and TRBJ1-5 for the parts outside the CDR3, the full variable domain is GAGVSQSPSNKVTEKGKDVELRCDPISGHTALYWYRQSLGQGLEFLIYFQGNSAPDKSGLPSDRFSAERTGGSVSTLTIQRTQQEDSAVYLCASSSPHSRGANQPQHFGDGTRLSIL.

The chain couples TRBV4-1 to TRBJ2-2, with no clear D. CDR1 and CDR2 from the germline V gene are MGHRA and YSYEKL. V was trimmed by 5 bases and J by 7 bases, leaving 14 bases between them. This CDR3 is built from 14 residues. The CDR3 region is CASSSQFGSGELFF. The CDR3 region has the DNA TGCGCCAGCAGCTCCCAGTTCGGAAGCGGGGAGCTGTTTTTT.

V usage is TRBV30 and J usage is TRBJ2-3; 9 bases match TRBD2. V was clipped by 1 base and J by 2 bases; unmatched bases: 13. The CDR3 totals 18 residues. From germline, CDR1 is GTSNPN and CDR2 SVGIG (reference sequence). CDR3 protein: CAWSGSGSLLGFTDTQYF. CDR3 DNA sequence: TGTGCCTGGAGTGGTAGCGGGAGTCTTCTGGGATTCACAGATACGCAGTATTTT.

This clonotype was counted many times. The chain combines TRBV11-1 with TRBJ2-4, with TRBD2 matching over 7 bases. This CDR3 spans 14 amino acids. Germline CDR1 is SGHAT and CDR2 is FQDESV (reference sequence). The J segment lost 5 bases and the V segment lost 3 bases, leaving 4 bases of the junction unmatched. For the CDR3, the DNA is TGTGCCAGCAGCTTCCGGCTAGCGGAAAACATTCAGTACTTC. Translating gives CASSFRLAENIQYF.

This clonotype showed up many times. CDR3 loop: CSVARATHEQYF. The CDR3 DNA follows: TGCAGCGTTGCCAGGGCTACCCACGAGCAGTACTTC. The chain has TRBV29-1 and TRBJ2-7, with a tentative D call TRBD1 (5 bases). This CDR3 region has 12 residues. Trimming took 4 bases from V and 5 from J, leaving 12 bases between them. Germline CDR1 reads SQVTM; CDR2 reads ANQGSEA.

In its sample, this clonotype was seen many times. CDR3 residues: CASSVESRAAYGYTF. Written as DNA, the CDR3 is TGTGCCAGCAGCGTAGAGTCGAGGGCTGCCTATGGCTACACCTTC. The chain uses TRBV9 and TRBJ1-2; D is uncertain. In germline, CDR1 is SGDLS, CDR2 YYNGEE. The CDR3 loop spans 15 amino acids. The V gene lost 0 bases and the J gene lost 4 bases, with 13 bases spanning the gap.

The table lists this clonotype with many counts. The chain uses TRBV7-8 and TRBJ1-2, with D uncertain. Germline lookup yields CDR1 SGHVS and CDR2 FQNEAQ. CDR3 length equals 15 residues. The V end was cut by 1 base, the J end by 2 bases, with 11 bases between. CDR3 sequence reads: CASSLDRWMNYGYTF. CDR3 DNA sequence: TGTGCCAGCAGCTTAGATCGGTGGATGAACTATGGCTACACCTTC.

Of note for this clonotype: Possible read error: a much larger clone is one base away. The CDR3 does not end in the conserved phenylalanine or tryptophan, so this is likely a read error. The chain joins TRBV20-1 to TRBJ1-1, with TRBD1 as a possible D gene (6 bases). The germline gives CDR1 DFQATT, CDR2 SNEGSKA (reference sequence). The V end was cut by 6 bases, the J end by 3 bases, with 11 bases between. The CDR3 spans 12 residues. This CDR3 is CSAGSGDTEAFS. The CDR3 DNA is TGCAGTGCCGGATCAGGGGACACTGAAGCTTTCTCT.

This clonotype was seen ten or more times. J is TRBJ1-2 and V is TRBV19; the match to TRBD1 covers 7 bases. The CDR3 runs 15 residues. V shed 5 bases, J shed 4 bases, and the junction held 10 bases outside the gene matches. CDR1 and CDR2 (germline): LNHDA, SQIVND (reference sequence). DNA for the CDR3: TGTGCCAGTAGTCAAACAGGGGTTCCCCTCTATGGCTACACCTTC. Translating gives CASSQTGVPLYGYTF.

The chain employs TRBV18 and TRBJ1-2; D not certain. V shed 2 bases and J shed 8 bases, with 18 bases lying between them. Germline V CDR1 and CDR2: KGHSH, LQKENI. The CDR3 spans 15 residues. The CDR3: CASSPSRVGNEGYTF. CDR3 coding DNA: TGTGCCAGCTCACCATCCCGCGTGGGGAATGAGGGCTACACCTTC.

The sample holds many counts of this clonotype. This chain links TRBV11-1 with TRBJ1-2, with 11 nucleotides matching TRBD1. The CDR3 length is 16 residues. J gave up 5 bases and V 4 bases, and 9 bases lay outside the gene matches. CDR1 and CDR2 (germline): SGHAT, FQDESV (reference sequence). CDR3 in amino acids: CASSSLGGQGDYGYTF. The DNA for the CDR3 is TGTGCCAGCAGCTCGCTAGGGGGACAGGGGGATTATGGCTACACCTTC.

With respect to this clonotype: The missing conserved phenylalanine or tryptophan at the end of this CDR3 makes a read error likely. The genes are TRBV30 and TRBJ1-6; the D is unclear. The germline V gene encodes CDR1 GTSNPN and CDR2 SVGIG (reference sequence). The CDR3 spans 15 residues. Trimming removed 0 bases from V and 7 bases from J, with 13 bases in between. CDR3 in DNA: TGTGCCTGGAGTGTAACGAGGGCAGGCAATTCACCCCTCCACCTT. Translating gives CAWSVTRAGNSPLHL.

This clonotype was seen a few times. The chain employs TRBV20-1 and TRBJ2-1, with a weak D call TRBD1 (6 bases). Germline CDR1 is DFQATT and CDR2 is SNEGSKA (reference sequence). CDR3 length: 12 residues. V shed 5 bases and J shed 3 bases, with 8 bases lying between them. DNA for the CDR3: TGCAGTGCTCGGACAGACTACAATGAGCAGTTCTTC. It encodes CSARTDYNEQFF.

This clonotype occurred many times. V and J are TRBV25-1 and TRBJ1-6, with 7 bases lining up with TRBD1. V shed 2 bases and J 5 bases; nucleotides not matched to a gene: 9. Germline lookup yields CDR1 MGHDK and CDR2 SYGVNS. This CDR3 has 17 amino acids. CDR3 amino acids: CASSEGATGIDNSPLHF. DNA for the CDR3: TGTGCCAGCAGTGAAGGAGCGACAGGGATAGATAATTCACCCCTCCACTTT.

V is TRBV12-3 or TRBV12-4 and J is TRBJ2-7; tentatively, D is TRBD2 (5 bases). V was shortened by 5 bases and J by 5 bases, with 10 bases between the two germline ends. The CDR3 spans 12 residues. The CDR3 sequence is CASSTDGNEQYF. In nucleotides, the CDR3 is TGTGCCAGCAGTACCGACGGGAACGAGCAGTACTTC.

The gene calls are TRBV18 and TRBJ1-1; D is unclear. V dropped 2 bases and J dropped 0 bases, with 7 bases sitting between them. This CDR3 is built from 14 residues. Germline loops: CDR1 KGHSH, CDR2 LQKENI. CDR3 loop: CASSPSYMNTEAFF. CDR3 coding DNA: TGTGCCAGCTCACCAAGCTATATGAACACTGAAGCTTTCTTT.

V gene TRBV7-2 combines with J gene TRBJ1-4; tentatively, D is TRBD1 (5 bases). The CDR3 spans 14 residues. Germline V gene lookup returns CDR1 SGHTA and CDR2 FQGNSA. Trimming pared 3 bases from V and 5 bases from J, leaving 10 bases between. This CDR3 reads CASSFEGLNEKLFF. In DNA form, the CDR3 reads TGTGCCAGCAGCTTCGAGGGGTTAAATGAAAAACTGTTTTTT. Combining the CDR3 with reference TRBV7-2 and TRBJ1-4 gives the whole variable domain GAGVSQSPSNKVTEKGKDVELRCDPISGHTALYWYRQSLGQGLEFLIYFQGNSAPDKSGLPSDRFSAERTGGSVSTLTIQRTQQEDSAVYLCASSFEGLNEKLFFGSGTQLSVL.

The table lists this clonotype with many counts. V usage is TRBV4-1 and J usage is TRBJ1-2, with 9 bases fitting TRBD1. This CDR3 is 15 amino acids long. V trimming: 1 base; J trimming: 3 bases; junction bases outside the gene matches: 3. Germline V gene sequence: CDR1 MGHRA, CDR2 YSYEKL. The CDR3 sequence: CASSQGWTGDYGYTF. The CDR3 DNA reads as TGCGCCAGCAGCCAAGGATGGACAGGGGACTATGGCTACACCTTC.